These 6 T cell receptor beta chains were sequenced from one sample in a study of T cells of healthy individuals. MiXCR, run by TCRdb on the 5' RACE reads, gives a single entry per CDR3 protein. In the table there are more than 85,000 distinct CDR3 sequences, 17% of which are singletons. These receptors were taken from a human donor in good health.

The chain recombines TRBV24-1 with TRBJ2-1; 12 bases are a match to TRBD2. V gave up 3 bases and J gave up 7 bases; unmatched junction bases: 6. From germline, CDR1 is KGHDR and CDR2 SFDVKD. This CDR3 comprises 16 residues. The CDR3 DNA is TGTGCCACCAGTGATCGACTAGCGGGAGTTACAAATGAGCAGTTCTTC. It codes for CATSDRLAGVTNEQFF.

CDR3 region: CASSSRELYGYTF. In DNA form, the CDR3 reads TGTGCCAGCAGTTCCAGGGAACTTTATGGCTACACCTTC. This chain connects TRBV6-2 or TRBV6-3 to TRBJ1-2; weak D call: TRBD1 (5 bases). Germline V gene lookup returns CDR1 MNHEY and CDR2 SVGEGT. This CDR3 is 13 amino acids long. Trimming took 4 bases from V and 5 from J, leaving 11 bases between them.

This clonotype came up a few times. The CDR3 nucleotides read TGCAGCGGGAGAGAACCACAAGAGACCCAGTACTTC. Protein: CSGREPQETQYF. The chain uses TRBV29-1 and TRBJ2-5, with D unclear. The V and J ends lost 7 bases and 2 bases respectively, with 11 bases between them. CDR3 length: 12 amino acids. Germline CDR1 reads SQVTM; CDR2 reads ANQGSEA.

This clonotype was counted at least ten times. A read error may produce the germline difference seen at one junction end. The chain is built from TRBV11-2 and TRBJ2-1; 9 nucleotides align to TRBD1. Per germline, CDR1 SGHAT and CDR2 FQNNGV. There are 15 residues in the CDR3. The CDR3 DNA reads TGTGCCAGCAGCCTAGACAGGGGGTTCTACAATGAGCAGTTCTTC. This codes for CASSLDRGFYNEQFF.

This clonotype was recorded at least ten times. The rearrangement links TRBV2 to TRBJ2-4; possibly TRBD2 for D (6 bases). Germline loops: CDR1 SNHLY, CDR2 FYNNEI. The CDR3 runs 13 residues. V was trimmed by 10 bases and J by 4 bases, leaving 14 bases between them. The CDR3 DNA follows: TGTGCCACCACGGGGGAGGCTAAAAACATTCAGTACTTC. It yields the protein CATTGEAKNIQYF.

V gene TRBV12-3 or TRBV12-4 combines with J gene TRBJ1-5; perhaps TRBD1 as D (5 bases). V lost 6 bases, J lost 7 bases, and 22 bases lay in between. This CDR3 region has 16 residues. The CDR3 loop is CASSPGGGYPGQPQHF. The CDR3 DNA reads as TGTGCCAGCAGCCCGGGGGGGGGGTACCCCGGACAGCCCCAGCATTTT.